This T cell receptor beta chain was obtained from a study of CD8 T cells in ankylosing spondylitis. This clonotype was detected many times. Antigen specificity is unknown. The CDR3 runs to 16 residues. Germline CDR1 SGHRS, CDR2 YFSETQ. V lost 6 bases, J lost 8 bases, and 15 bases stayed unmatched. Quantitative barcoded 5'-RACE was used to prepare TCR beta libraries. TCRdb re-derived calls from the 5' RACE reads in MiXCR, one entry per CDR3 protein. This sample has over 60,000 distinct CDR3 sequences, with under 5.5% found just once. Findings and limits, study-wide: Disease-linked clones bore a CD8+ phenotype, appearing relatively rarely in peripheral blood. Reportedly, significant enrichment of disease-linked clones occurred in matched ankylosing spondylitis synovial fluid.

The chain recombines TRBV5-1 with TRBJ2-1; 9 nucleotides match TRBD2. Sequencing input: blood, either unsorted or a sorted T cell fraction (not recorded which). The sequence was collected from a male donor with ankylosing spondylitis or in good health (not recorded which). The CDR3 DNA reads TGCGCCAGCACCCTCTCCCCGGCTAGCGGGGAGTATGAGCAGTTCTTC. It encodes CASTLSPASGEYEQFF.